The source of this T cell receptor (beta chain) is a study of radiation and T cells in renal cell carcinoma. This clone occurred a few times. No antigen is known for it. Described time point: baseline pretreatment blood. As for treatment: 15 Gy SBRT to primary tumor, nephrectomy 4 weeks later. Radiation-treated patients gave blood at baseline, week 2 and week 4. The patient's renal cell carcinoma had clear cell pathology. Profiling relied on immunoSEQ multiplex PCR, and the TCRdb table lists in-frame clones only, not all of them. The profile shows more than 140,000 clones, around four fifths of them singletons. This CDR3 region has 15 residues. V trimming: 5 bases; J trimming: 0 bases; junction bases outside the gene matches: 3. CDR1 is SGDLS and CDR2 is YYNGEE in the germline V gene. Regarding the study as a whole: From baseline, blood top tumor clonotypes peaked at 2 weeks post-radiation.

Sequencing used blood, obtained from a patient whose treatment included radiotherapy and nephrectomy. The rearrangement uses TRBV9 and TRBJ2-4, with 9 bases matching TRBD1. This receptor was obtained from a woman between 50 and 59 years old with renal cell carcinoma. The CDR3, as DNA: TGTGCCAGCAGTCGACAGGGGGTAGCCAAAAACATTCAGTACTTC. It specifies CASSRQGVAKNIQYF.